Following are 5 T cell receptor beta chains from one sample sequenced in a study of blood T cell repertoires in COVID-19. Sequencing used immunoSEQ multiplex PCR; TCRdb keeps in-frame clones, though not all of them. This sample has around 89,000 clones; roughly 78% occur once, and the top ten carry about 15%. Sequenced: peripheral blood. Receptor source: a woman of 80 years or more with acute or convalescent COVID-19.

This chain connects TRBV6-2 or TRBV6-3 to TRBJ2-7, with a tentative D call TRBD2 (5 bases). Germline values: CDR1 MNHEY, CDR2 SVGEGT. Trimming removed 0 bases at V and 0 bases at J, with 12 bases between. The length of the CDR3 is 16 residues. CDR3 protein: CASSYSAEDHSYEQYF. The CDR3 coding sequence is TGTGCCAGCAGTTACTCGGCGGAGGACCACTCCTACGAGCAGTACTTC.

The chain carries TRBV5-4 and TRBJ1-1; D is unresolved. Trimming took off 4 bases at V and 1 base at J, with 11 bases between the two ends. The CDR3 loop spans 14 amino acids. CDR1 is SGHNT and CDR2 is YYREEE in the germline V gene (reference sequence). The CDR3 sequence: CASSTRTPNTEAFF. Here the CDR3 DNA reads TGTGCCAGCAGCACTAGGACCCCGAACACTGAAGCTTTCTTT.

The chain carries TRBV2 and TRBJ1-4, with D perhaps TRBD1 (6 bases). Germline assignment: CDR1 SNHLY and CDR2 FYNNEI. The V end was cut by 1 base, the J end by 5 bases, with 11 bases between. The CDR3 loop spans 15 amino acids. CDR3 region: CASSEEQGMNEKLFF. The CDR3 DNA sequence: TGTGCCAGCAGTGAAGAACAGGGAATGAATGAAAAACTGTTTTTT.

V gene TRBV5-1 combines with J gene TRBJ1-6; the D is unclear. This CDR3 has 15 residues. V gave up 0 bases and J gave up 7 bases, with 11 bases separating them. Per germline, CDR1 SGHRS and CDR2 YFSETQ. DNA of the CDR3: TGCGCCAGCAGCTTGGATGCCCCCCGGAATTCACCCCTCCACTTT. It is translated as CASSLDAPRNSPLHF.

A few counts support this clone. V is TRBV12-5 and J is TRBJ2-1; 9 positions agree with TRBD2. Germline CDR1 is LGHNT and CDR2 is FRNRAP. V was clipped by 8 bases and J by 9 bases; unmatched bases: 20. The CDR3 is 17 amino acids. CDR3 sequence reads: CASYLVGASGVVTEQFF. The DNA of the CDR3 is TGTGCTAGTTATCTCGTTGGGGCTAGCGGGGTGGTCACTGAGCAGTTCTTC. Supplemented by reference TRBV12-5 and TRBJ2-1, the full variable domain reads DARVTQTPRHKVTEMGQEVTMRCQPILGHNTVFWYRQTMMQGLELLAYFRNRAPLDDSGMPKDRFSAEMPDATLATLKIQPSEPRDSAVYFCASYLVGASGVVTEQFFGPGTRLTVL.